The source of this TCR beta chain is a study of shared clonotypes between healthy human individuals. Regarding the study as a whole: The small donor group covered limited genetic and exposure diversity.

Note on this clone: Its antigen is currently unknown.

The ends were cut back, 4 bases at V and 2 bases at J, with 8 bases in the middle. CDR1 and CDR2 (germline): SQVTM, ANQGSEA. This CDR3 contains 12 residues. The method was immunoSEQ multiplex PCR; TCRdb's version includes in-frame clones alone and lacks a portion of them. The sample carries around 1.6 million clones, 95% to 99% recorded once. This TCR derives from a man aged 25 to 40 in good health. The V call is TRBV29-1, the J call TRBJ1-1; no firm D call. Sequenced sample: naive CD4+ T cells sorted from blood. Described subset: CD45RA+ positively selected. The CDR3 coding sequence is TGCAGCGTTGTTGCGGTAAACACTGAAGCTTTCTTT. Residues: CSVVAVNTEAFF.